Presented here are 31 T cell receptor beta chains from one specimen sequenced in a study of blood T cell repertoires in COVID-19. Generated by immunoSEQ multiplex PCR, the TCRdb table keeps only in-frame clones and is missing some. The sample holds 97,000 or so clones; about 90% are singletons and the top ten take around 4.4%. Material: peripheral blood. All receptors come from a man aged 18 to 29 with acute or convalescent COVID-19.

The genes are TRBV30 and TRBJ1-4; 10 bases align to TRBD1. CDR3 length: 13 amino acids. CDR1 and CDR2 from the germline V gene are GTSNPN and SVGIG (reference sequence). V was clipped by 7 bases and J by 11 bases; unmatched bases: 10. The CDR3 nucleotides read TGTGCCTCTTCACCGGGACAGGGGTACAAACTGTTTTTT. Its protein product is CASSPGQGYKLFF.

V is TRBV14 and J is TRBJ2-1; 9 bases line up with TRBD2. V shed 4 bases, J shed 7 bases, and the junction held 14 bases outside the gene matches. CDR1 is SGHDN and CDR2 is FVKESK in the germline V gene. The CDR3 totals 17 residues. In nucleotides, the CDR3 is TGTGCCAGCAGCCTAGCAGTCCTAGCGGGAAGGGTGAATGAGCAGTTCTTC. Amino acid sequence: CASSLAVLAGRVNEQFF.

The chain is built from TRBV18 and TRBJ2-7, with TRBD1 matching 7 bases. The CDR3 is 16 amino acids. Per the germline V gene, CDR1 is KGHSH and CDR2 is LQKENI. With 3 bases clipped from V and 0 bases from J, the junction kept 8 bases outside the gene matches. The DNA of the CDR3 is TGTGCCAGCTCACCTAACAGGGGATCACTCTCCTACGAGCAGTACTTC. It codes for CASSPNRGSLSYEQYF.

This clone was observed once. The J gene is TRBJ1-1, the V gene TRBV19; D may be TRBD1 (6 bases). The ends were cut back, 3 bases at V and 4 bases at J, with 15 bases in the middle. The V gene's germline CDR1 is LNHDA and CDR2 SQIVND (reference sequence). The CDR3 is 15 residues long. The CDR3 region has the DNA TGTGCCAGTAGTATGGGGGGGCCCAGGGCCACTGAAGCTTTCTTT. Amino acid sequence: CASSMGGPRATEAFF.

This chain uses TRBV6-4 with TRBJ1-2, with TRBD1 as a possible D gene (6 bases). V lost 6 bases and J lost 5, with 13 bases in between. This CDR3 has 13 amino acids. From germline, CDR1 is MRHNA and CDR2 SNTAGT. CDR3 in DNA: TGTGCCAGCAGCTCGGACAGAGGATATGGCTACACCTTC. Its protein product is CASSSDRGYGYTF.

The chain joins TRBV13 to TRBJ1-3, with 7 bases matching TRBD1. The CDR3 totals 16 residues. The germline V gene encodes CDR1 PRHDT and CDR2 FYEKMQ (reference sequence). Germline trimming cut 5 bases from V and 1 base from J; bases unmatched to any gene: 8. This chain's CDR3 is CASSPRDRSSGNTIYF. CDR3 nucleotide sequence: TGTGCCAGCAGCCCACGGGACAGATCGTCTGGAAACACCATATATTTT.

This rearrangement joins TRBV9 to TRBJ2-3; 8 bases map to TRBD1. Germline V gene sequence: CDR1 SGDLS, CDR2 YYNGEE. CDR3 length: 18 amino acids. After removal of 3 bases from V and 6 bases from J, the junction contained 18 bases not matched to a gene. The CDR3 bases are TGTGCCAGCAGCGCGCCTACAGGGGGAGTTTTATTTGCGGATACGCAGTATTTT. The encoded protein is CASSAPTGGVLFADTQYF.

The chain links TRBV7-9 to TRBJ1-1; TRBD1 matches 7 bases. Germline trimming cut 5 bases from V and 8 bases from J; bases unmatched to any gene: 17. The CDR3 length is 16 residues. CDR1 is SEHNR, CDR2 FQNEAQ, per germline (reference sequence). CDR3 sequence: CASSQRQGNVRDEAFF. The CDR3 DNA follows: TGTGCCAGCAGCCAGCGACAGGGAAACGTGCGGGACGAAGCTTTCTTT.

V usage is TRBV9 and J usage is TRBJ2-3, with TRBD1 matching 9 bases. V shed 4 bases, J shed 5 bases, and the junction held 11 bases outside the gene matches. The CDR3 totals 16 residues. Germline V gives CDR1 SGDLS, CDR2 YYNGEE. The CDR3: CASSSHGQGYEDTQYF. The CDR3, as DNA: TGTGCCAGCAGCTCCCACGGACAGGGGTACGAAGATACGCAGTATTTT.

The rearrangement uses TRBV4-2 and TRBJ2-3; 7 nucleotides match TRBD2. The J segment lost 6 bases and the V segment lost 2 bases, leaving 14 bases of the junction unmatched. The CDR3 has 17 residues. Germline V gene sequence: CDR1 LGHNA, CDR2 YNFKEQ. CDR3 in amino acids: CASSQSLPGGLGDTQYF. The CDR3 DNA sequence: TGTGCCAGCAGCCAATCCCTACCGGGGGGATTGGGGGATACGCAGTATTTT.

Only one count was recorded for this clone. This CDR3 is CASSVASLGTVKYGYTF. The CDR3 nucleotides read TGTGCCAGCAGCGTAGCATCCTTGGGGACAGTCAAATATGGCTACACCTTC. The chain combines TRBV9 with TRBJ1-2; 7 nucleotides align to TRBD1. The CDR3 is 17 residues long. CDR1 SGDLS and CDR2 YYNGEE come from the germline V gene. V lost 0 bases to trimming and J lost 5 bases; unmatched junction nucleotides: 13.

The chain couples TRBV3-1 (or the pseudogene TRBV3-2) to TRBJ1-1; TRBD1 matches 8 bases. Germline V gene lookup returns CDR1 LGHDT and CDR2 YNNKEL (reference sequence). This CDR3 comprises 14 residues. Trimming cost V 5 bases and J 4 bases; bases outside gene matches: 6. The CDR3 is CASSGQGGGTEAFF. The CDR3 coding sequence is TGTGCCAGCAGCGGACAGGGTGGGGGCACTGAAGCTTTCTTT.

The rearrangement links TRBV9 to TRBJ2-2; 13 bases match TRBD2. The germline V gene encodes CDR1 SGDLS and CDR2 YYNGEE. Trimming cost V 4 bases and J 1 base; bases outside gene matches: 10. This CDR3 comprises 19 residues. The CDR3 DNA reads TGTGCCAGCAGCCCTACCGGACTAGCGGGAGTCGGGAACACCGGGGAGCTGTTTTTT. Protein sequence: CASSPTGLAGVGNTGELFF.

This clone was seen only once. V and J are TRBV7-2 and TRBJ2-1; 7 nucleotides line up with TRBD2. V trimming: 1 base; J trimming: 4 bases; junction bases outside the gene matches: 16. The CDR3 totals 19 residues. Germline V gene data show CDR1 as SGHTA and CDR2 as FQGNSA. CDR3 sequence reads: CASSLVPHELAKSYNEQFF. The CDR3 coding sequence is TGTGCCAGCAGCTTAGTACCCCACGAACTAGCGAAGTCGTACAATGAGCAGTTCTTC.

The chain uses TRBV25-1 and TRBJ2-5; the D gene is possibly TRBD1 (5 bases). V lost 5 bases and J 5 bases, leaving 12 bases between the germline ends. The germline V gene has CDR1 MGHDK and CDR2 SYGVNS. This CDR3 contains 13 residues. The CDR3 protein is CASSPGSRETQYF. CDR3 in DNA: TGTGCCAGCAGTCCAGGGTCCCGGGAGACCCAGTACTTC.

V usage is TRBV19 and J usage is TRBJ2-7; TRBD1 agrees at 8 bases. V shed 10 bases and J 5 bases; nucleotides not matched to a gene: 4. This CDR3 contains 11 residues. Germline V lookup: CDR1 LNHDA, CDR2 SQIVND (reference sequence). CDR3 nucleotide sequence: TGTGCCACTGGACAGGGCGACGAGCAGTACTTC. Amino acid sequence: CATGQGDEQYF.

The rearrangement links TRBV6-1 to TRBJ1-5; 12 positions agree with TRBD1. V was clipped by 4 bases and J by 6 bases; unmatched bases: 7. This CDR3 has 16 amino acids. The germline V gene encodes CDR1 MNHNS and CDR2 SASEGT. The CDR3: CASSGGPGQGAQPQHF. The DNA for the CDR3 is TGTGCCAGCAGTGGAGGGCCGGGACAGGGGGCTCAGCCCCAGCATTTT.

The table lists this clone with a count of one. The J gene is TRBJ2-1, the V gene TRBV29-1, with 7 bases that match TRBD1. Germline assignment: CDR1 SQVTM and CDR2 ANQGSEA. The J segment lost 0 bases and the V segment lost 6 bases, leaving 11 bases of the junction unmatched. This CDR3 comprises 16 residues. The CDR3 sequence is CSVTRDSVNSYNEQFF. The CDR3, as DNA: TGCAGCGTGACCCGGGACAGTGTCAACTCCTACAATGAGCAGTTCTTC.

This clone appeared once. This chain connects TRBV7-2 to TRBJ2-2, with no clear D. V was trimmed by 2 bases and J by 0 bases, leaving 4 bases between them. Germline-derived CDR1 and CDR2 are SGHTA and FQGNSA. CDR3 length: 14 residues. The CDR3 nucleotides read TGTGCCAGCAGCTTATCCTCGAACACCGGGGAGCTGTTTTTT. Protein sequence: CASSLSSNTGELFF.

V usage is TRBV21-1 and J usage is TRBJ1-5; the DNA was not compared with TRBD1, the D call given in the table. TRBV21-1 is a documented pseudogene. The CDR3 covers 16 residues. Here the CDR3 reads CASIIHKEGASEPQHF. The DNA for the CDR3 is TGTGCCAGCATCATCCATAAGGAGGGGGCTTCTGAGCCCCAGCATTTT.

This chain joins TRBV6-5 and TRBJ1-2, with D maybe TRBD1 (6 bases). From germline, CDR1 is MNHEY and CDR2 SVGAGI. With 5 bases removed from V and 3 bases from J, the gap between germline ends came to 10 bases. CDR3 length: 13 residues. DNA of the CDR3: TGTGCCAGCAGTCGGACAGACTACTATGGCTACACCTTC. Protein product: CASSRTDYYGYTF.

The count of this clone is one. The J gene is TRBJ1-2, the V gene TRBV2; 12 bases are a match to TRBD1. This CDR3 is built from 14 residues. Per the germline V gene, CDR1 is SNHLY and CDR2 is FYNNEI. V was pared by 7 bases and J by 6 bases, with 6 bases of the junction left unmatched. The CDR3 spells CASIRGQGANGYTF. The CDR3 DNA follows: TGTGCCAGCATCAGGGGACAGGGGGCGAATGGCTACACCTTC.

The chain recombines TRBV14 with TRBJ1-2, with no clear D. Trimming removed 4 bases at V and 6 bases at J, with 18 bases between. CDR3 length: 15 residues. Germline V gene lookup returns CDR1 SGHDN and CDR2 FVKESK. CDR3 sequence reads: CASSPTFLVGDGYTF. The CDR3, as DNA: TGTGCCAGCAGCCCCACGTTTCTGGTCGGGGATGGCTACACCTTC.

This rearrangement joins TRBV5-1 to TRBJ2-7; D may be TRBD1 (6 bases). V lost 2 bases and J 5 bases, leaving 8 bases between the germline ends. CDR3 length: 12 amino acids. Germline CDR1 reads SGHRS; CDR2 reads YFSETQ. Here the CDR3 reads CASSFSGDEQYF. The CDR3 DNA is TGCGCCAGCAGCTTTTCAGGGGACGAGCAGTACTTC.

This chain uses TRBV3-1 (or the pseudogene TRBV3-2) with TRBJ2-7; 8 nucleotides agree with TRBD2. CDR1 LGHDT and CDR2 YNNKEL come from the germline V gene (reference sequence). After removal of 1 base from V and 2 bases from J, the junction contained 10 bases not matched to a gene. The CDR3 is 17 amino acids. CDR3 loop: CASSQGGSGKGTYEQYF. CDR3 in DNA: TGTGCCAGCAGCCAAGGGGGTAGCGGGAAGGGCACCTACGAGCAGTACTTC.

This rearrangement joins TRBV28 to TRBJ2-7; TRBD1 might be the D (6 bases). The CDR3 is 14 amino acids. The germline V and J ends were trimmed by 1 base and 1 base, with 8 bases remaining between them. Germline loops: CDR1 MDHEN, CDR2 SYDVKM. The CDR3 reads CASSLSGQSYEQYF. The CDR3 DNA is TGTGCCAGCAGTTTATCCGGACAGTCCTACGAGCAGTACTTC.

The V call is TRBV11-2, the J call TRBJ1-5, with TRBD1 identical over 11 bases. This CDR3 has 15 amino acids. Looked up from germline, CDR1 is SGHAT and CDR2 is FQNNGV. The V gene end was trimmed by 5 bases and the J gene end by 7 bases; junction bases not matched to a gene: 7. The CDR3 is CASSPGTGGVQPQHF. Written as DNA, the CDR3 is TGTGCCAGCAGCCCCGGGACAGGGGGTGTACAGCCCCAGCATTTT.

The rearrangement links TRBV18 to TRBJ2-7; 7 bases agree with TRBD1. This CDR3 spans 14 amino acids. V lost 5 bases and J lost 3; bases outside the gene matches: 7. Germline V lookup: CDR1 KGHSH, CDR2 LQKENI. This CDR3 is CASSIGQEYYEQYF. CDR3 DNA: TGTGCCAGCTCAATCGGACAGGAATACTACGAGCAGTACTTC.

V gene TRBV7-2 combines with J gene TRBJ2-5, with D tentatively TRBD1 (5 bases). The CDR3 is 13 amino acids. CDR1 is SGHTA, CDR2 FQGNSA, per germline. V was trimmed by 2 bases and J by 5 bases, leaving 9 bases between them. CDR3 DNA: TGTGCCAGCAGCTTAAGGGGTACCGAGACCCAGTACTTC. Translation: CASSLRGTETQYF.

The genes are TRBV25-1 and TRBJ1-2, with TRBD1 identical over 9 bases. From germline, CDR1 is MGHDK and CDR2 SYGVNS. The CDR3 covers 15 residues. The J segment lost 6 bases and the V segment lost 4 bases, leaving 9 bases of the junction unmatched. The CDR3 loop reads CASSVGTGMWNGYTF. DNA of the CDR3: TGTGCCAGCAGTGTAGGGACAGGGATGTGGAATGGCTACACCTTC.

V gene TRBV6-1 combines with J gene TRBJ1-1; no firm D call. Trimming pared 2 bases from V and 11 bases from J, leaving 9 bases between. CDR1 and CDR2 from the germline V gene are MNHNS and SASEGT. The CDR3 spans 11 residues. The DNA for the CDR3 is TGTGCCAGCAGTGAATCTGTTTTTGCTTTCTTT. Translating it yields CASSESVFAFF.